This entry describes one T cell receptor beta chain. These data belong to a study of shared clonotypes between healthy human individuals. Study at large: Aged between 18 and 49, the donors were a couple of women and three men.

Those who donated were healthy HIV-negative adults, with no recent acute infections or vaccinations reported. The CD4+ fraction was divided into a CD45RA+ naive subset and a CD45RA-negative memory subset. J gave up 4 bases and V 6 bases, and 5 bases lay outside the gene matches. CDR3 length equals 15 residues. The germline V gene has CDR1 MDHEN and CDR2 SYDVKM. TCRdb keeps only in-frame clones here, not all; method: immunoSEQ multiplex PCR. The sample lists roughly 1 million clones; around 75% were seen once. Sequencing used memory CD4+ T cells sorted from blood. Indicated subset: CD45RA-negative fraction. V is TRBV28 and J is TRBJ2-3; TRBD1 agrees at 12 bases. The clonotype originates from a man between 18 and 29 years old in good health. In nucleotides, the CDR3 is TGTGCCAGCAGCCAGGGACAGGGGGCCGCAGATACGCAGTATTTT. Residues: CASSQGQGAADTQYF.